This TCR beta chain was profiled in a study of beta chain features in type 1 diabetes. Regarding the study as a whole: Moderate but significant shortening of TCRB CDR3s was recorded in all four CD4+ subsets from Type 1 diabetes patients. Type 1 diabetes patients had fewer VDJ junction insertions and more deletions. Across patients, naive, central memory and Treg TCRB repertoires exhibited apparently greater similarity than was observed across healthy donors.

V trimming: 5 bases; J trimming: 5 bases; junction bases outside the gene matches: 4. Germline V CDR1 and CDR2: PRHDT, FYEKMQ (reference sequence). This CDR3 is 15 amino acids long. One heparinised draw of blood, averaging roughly 0.12 L, came from each donor. Expressed TCRB transcripts were sequenced because the isolated RNA had all been reverse transcribed beforehand. The assay was immunoSEQ multiplex PCR, and TCRdb's table has in-frame clones only and misses some. The sample holds under 250,000 clones; approximately 15% are singletons and the top ten take about 0.019%. In the case of this clone: Its specificity is not known.

The receptor's source is a man under 40 with type 1 diabetes. The sequencing sample was made of naive CD4+ T cells from blood. The chain combines TRBV13 with TRBJ2-5; 14 nucleotides agree with TRBD2. The CDR3 loop reads CASSRLAGGMETQYF. The CDR3 bases are TGTGCCAGCAGCCGACTAGCGGGGGGGATGGAGACCCAGTACTTC.